This T cell receptor beta chain was found in a study of cytomegalovirus exposure and HLA in healthy donors. Study context: For the 300 to 400 genotyped donors, 75% to 90% fell within the Caucasian-associated ancestry cluster. General study points: Compared with the approximately 700-donor mean, an Asian-associated ancestry cluster reportedly had fewer N-insertions, according to a later analysis.

The table lists this clone with a few counts. Its specificity is unknown. After removal of 4 bases from V and 3 bases from J, the junction contained 10 bases not matched to a gene. This CDR3 contains 18 residues. Germline assignment: CDR1 LNHDA and CDR2 SQIVND (reference sequence). Primers: 60 Vbeta forward and 13 Jbeta reverse. Sequencing used immunoSEQ multiplex PCR; TCRdb keeps in-frame clones, though not all of them. Counted here are 150,000 to 200,000 clones, around 80% occurring once; the ten biggest clones make up over 9%. Source material: PBMCs. The V call is TRBV19, the J call TRBJ2-1; TRBD2 agrees at 12 bases. The clonotype was recovered from a man aged 18 to 29 in good health and CMV-seropositive. CDR3 nucleotide sequence: TGTGCCAGTAGTACCCTGGCGACTAGCGGGAGAGGCTACAATGAGCAGTTCTTC. This codes for CASSTLATSGRGYNEQFF.